A selection of T cell receptor beta chains follows, all from one sample in a study of T cell changes during pregnancy in multiple sclerosis. Data came from immunoSEQ multiplex PCR; TCRdb stores just in-frame clones and leaves some out. The data contain around 66,000 clones, roughly 89% of them seen just once; the ten biggest clones take up 2% to 2.5%. Sequenced here: peripheral blood, sampled in the third trimester of pregnancy. The source of these receptors is a female donor in good health, enrolled as a control in a pregnancy study. The CDR3 runs from the conserved cysteine through the conserved F or W. The D gene is left open where the match is weak. Some rows have no size entry. The others give once, few or many, or a class for an expanded clone.

size	V	D	J	CDR3	DNA
NA	TRBV11-3	NA	TRBJ2-2	CASSLGASTGELFF	TGTGCCAGCAGCTTAGGGGCCAGCACCGGGGAGCTGTTTTTT
NA	TRBV7-8	TRBD1	TRBJ2-7	CASSDPGQGTYEQYF	TGTGCCAGCAGCGATCCGGGACAGGGGACCTACGAGCAGTACTTC
NA	TRBV7-2	NA	TRBJ1-2	CASSSREVHGYTF	TGTGCCAGCAGCTCGCGTGAAGTTCATGGCTACACCTTC
NA	TRBV5-1	NA	TRBJ1-3	CASSRDWSSGNTIYF	TGCGCCAGCAGCCGGGACTGGAGCTCTGGAAACACCATATATTTT
NA	TRBV5-1	TRBD2	TRBJ2-2	CASSPGGTSNTGELFF	TGCGCCAGCAGCCCGGGAGGGACTAGTAACACCGGGGAGCTGTTTTTT
NA	TRBV19	NA	TRBJ2-2	CASSRLMDTGELFF	TGTGCCAGTAGTAGACTTATGGACACCGGGGAGCTGTTTTTT
NA	TRBV13	TRBD2	TRBJ2-4	CASSPRGAGGTKNIQYF	TGTGCCAGCAGTCCCCGGGGAGCGGGGGGGACCAAAAACATTCAGTACTTC
NA	TRBV15	NA	TRBJ2-1	CATSRADGWPGNEQFF	TGTGCCACCAGCAGAGCCGATGGGTGGCCGGGTAATGAGCAGTTCTTC
NA	TRBV7-9	TRBD1	TRBJ2-2	CASSLRQGLNTGELFF	TGTGCCAGCAGCTTGAGACAGGGGCTGAACACCGGGGAGCTGTTTTTT
NA	TRBV19	TRBD1	TRBJ2-2	CASMVDRGAGELFF	TGTGCCAGTATGGTGGACAGGGGCGCCGGGGAGCTGTTTTTT
once	TRBV15	NA	TRBJ2-1	CATSPGQLSYNEQFF	TGTGCCACCAGCCCCGGACAGCTCTCCTACAATGAGCAGTTCTTC
NA	TRBV7-8	TRBD1	TRBJ1-5	CASSSGTGLSNQPQHF	TGTGCCAGCAGCTCCGGGACAGGGCTATCGAATCAGCCCCAGCATTTT
NA	TRBV6-1	NA	TRBJ2-5	CASSEPGSRRETQYF	TGTGCCAGCAGTGAACCCGGGAGCCGTCGGGAGACCCAGTACTTC
NA	TRBV27	TRBD1	TRBJ1-2	CASSPRGRWYGYTF	TGTGCCAGCTCCCCCAGGGGGCGTTGGTATGGCTACACCTTC
NA	TRBV7-2	NA	TRBJ1-4	CATKRDFSEKLFF	TGTGCCACGAAACGGGACTTCTCTGAAAAACTGTTTTTT
NA	TRBV6-1	NA	TRBJ1-1	CASSEAWGGLDTEAFF	TGTGCCAGCAGTGAAGCCTGGGGGGGGTTGGACACTGAAGCTTTCTTT
NA	TRBV6-5	TRBD1	TRBJ2-5	CASSYSGTGVETQYF	TGTGCCAGCAGTTACTCGGGGACAGGGGTGGAGACCCAGTACTTC
NA	TRBV6-1	TRBD1	TRBJ2-7	CASSEVWDRGTYEQYF	TGTGCCAGCAGTGAAGTTTGGGACAGGGGAACCTACGAGCAGTACTTC
NA	TRBV9	NA	TRBJ2-7	CASSASVGGYEQYF	TGTGCCAGCAGCGCCAGCGTCGGGGGCTACGAGCAGTACTTC
few	TRBV30	NA	TRBJ1-2	CAWSTRTLGYGYTF	TGTGCCTGGAGTACCCGGACATTAGGGTATGGCTACACCTTC
NA	TRBV6-5	NA	TRBJ2-3	CASSYSSLDTQYF	TGTGCCAGCAGTTACTCGAGTCTGGATACGCAGTATTTT
NA	TRBV9	NA	TRBJ1-2	CASSVRTDYYGYTF	TGTGCCAGCAGCGTAAGGACAGACTACTATGGCTACACCTTC
NA	TRBV10-3	TRBD1	TRBJ2-1	CAISQRQGANEQFF	TGTGCCATCAGCCAAAGACAGGGGGCAAATGAGCAGTTCTTC
NA	TRBV7-9	TRBD1	TRBJ2-1	CASSADLGGDEQFF	TGTGCCAGCAGCGCTGATTTAGGGGGCGATGAGCAGTTCTTC
once	TRBV4-2	TRBD2	TRBJ2-3	CASSRETSGSADTQYF	TGTGCCAGCAGCCGGGAGACTAGCGGGAGTGCAGATACGCAGTATTTT
NA	TRBV28	TRBD1	TRBJ1-2	CATGTGVWAYGYTF	TGTGCCACCGGGACAGGGGTTTGGGCCTATGGCTACACCTTC
NA	TRBV6-1	NA	TRBJ1-2	CASRELGLDGYTF	TGTGCCAGCAGGGAACTAGGACTGGATGGCTACACCTTC
NA	TRBV5-4	NA	TRBJ2-7	CASSLVGGGGYEQYF	TGTGCCAGCAGCTTGGTGGGCGGGGGCGGGTACGAGCAGTACTTC
NA	TRBV18	NA	TRBJ1-2	CASSLLRGVVGYTF	TGTGCCAGCTCACTCCTCCGCGGAGTTGTGGGCTACACCTTC
NA	TRBV5-6	NA	TRBJ1-2	CASSLVQGNYGYTF	TGTGCCAGCAGCTTGGTGCAGGGGAACTATGGCTACACCTTC
NA	TRBV11-2	TRBD1	TRBJ2-3	CASSFRPLQGFQDTQYF	TGTGCCAGCAGCTTTCGGCCCTTACAGGGGTTCCAAGATACGCAGTATTTT
NA	TRBV5-1	NA	TRBJ2-3	CASSLLAGTDTQYF	TGCGCCAGCAGCTTACTAGCCGGCACAGATACGCAGTATTTT
NA	TRBV9	NA	TRBJ1-2	CASSAGHIYGYTF	TGTGCCAGCAGCGCGGGACATATCTATGGCTACACCTTC
NA	TRBV5-6	NA	TRBJ1-6	CASSSPTGNNSPLHF	TGTGCCAGCAGCTCCCCGACAGGAAATAATTCACCCCTCCACTTT
once	TRBV5-6	TRBD1	TRBJ1-1	CASSLTGLRAFF	TGTGCCAGCAGCCTGACAGGGCTGCGGGCTTTCTTT